The next 24 T cell receptor beta chains were all read from a single sample in a study of blood T cells in healthy people across ages. PCR was performed a second time for about 7 to 12 cycles using a sample-barcoded 5' primer and a J-beta primer mix. A single record per CDR3 protein comes from TCRdb applying MiXCR to the 5' RACE reads. The sample includes roughly 1,800,000 distinct CDR3 sequences, around 50% of them seen just once. Material: blood. The receptors here all came from a woman aged 40 to 49 in good health.

The V and J genes are TRBV13 and TRBJ2-3; the D gene is possibly TRBD2 (6 bases). Per germline, CDR1 PRHDT and CDR2 FYEKMQ (reference sequence). V was cut by 1 base and J by 9 bases, with 20 bases left in between. The CDR3 has 16 amino acids. CDR3 nucleotides: TGTGCCAGCAGCTTAGTCGCGGGGTTGGGGTTTGGCACGCAGTATTTT. Translated, it gives CASSLVAGLGFGTQYF.

V usage is TRBV4-1 and J usage is TRBJ2-1, with 8 bases lining up with TRBD2. CDR3 length: 16 residues. V was clipped by 0 bases and J by 11 bases; unmatched bases: 12. Germline V CDR1 and CDR2: MGHRA, YSYEKL. The CDR3 bases are TGCGCCAGCAGCCAAGATCCGGGACTAGGGTCTAAACAGCAGTTCTTC. It codes for CASSQDPGLGSKQQFF.

This clonotype was observed a handful of times. V and J are TRBV4-3 and TRBJ2-3; 10 bases agree with TRBD2. V shed 0 bases and J 6 bases; nucleotides not matched to a gene: 9. Germline CDR1 reads LGHNA; CDR2 reads YSLEER. The CDR3 runs to 17 residues. The CDR3 nucleotides read TGCGCCAGCAGCCAAGATCGGGTAGCGGGGGGTAGGGATACGCAGTATTTT. Translating gives CASSQDRVAGGRDTQYF.

The CDR3 region is CSAPRTSADTQYF. In DNA form, the CDR3 reads TGCAGTGCTCCCCGGACCAGCGCAGATACGCAGTATTTT. The rearrangement joins TRBV20-1 to TRBJ2-3; D remains ambiguous. Trimming cost V 5 bases and J 4 bases, with 13 bases left between them. The CDR3 runs 13 residues. CDR1 is DFQATT, CDR2 SNEGSKA, per germline (reference sequence).

This clonotype came up a few times. The chain employs TRBV7-2 and TRBJ2-1; D is possibly TRBD1 (5 bases). The CDR3 spans 14 residues. V lost 5 bases and J lost 3, with 11 bases in between. CDR1 is SGHTA and CDR2 is FQGNSA in the germline V gene. The CDR3 nucleotides read TGTGCCAGCAGCCCACAGGTTGTCTACAATGAGCAGTTCTTC. Its translation is CASSPQVVYNEQFF.

For the CDR3, the DNA is TGCAGCGCTGCTCTGGCGGGGGGTGGGGAGCAGTACTTC. Amino acids: CSAALAGGGEQYF. The rearrangement joins TRBV29-1 to TRBJ2-5; 8 nucleotides align to TRBD2. The V and J ends lost 7 bases and 11 bases, in that order; junction bases with no gene match: 15. The CDR3 has 13 amino acids. Looked up from germline, CDR1 is SQVTM and CDR2 is ANQGSEA.

V gene TRBV4-1 combines with J gene TRBJ2-3; 8 bases line up with TRBD2. The junction had 9 bases not matched to a gene; V was cut back by 0 bases and J by 4 bases. The CDR3 length is 17 residues. CDR1 is MGHRA and CDR2 is YSYEKL in the germline V gene. The CDR3 DNA follows: TGCGCCAGCAGCCAAGATCAGGGCGGGGGGTGGGCAGATACGCAGTATTTT. This codes for CASSQDQGGGWADTQYF.

This chain joins TRBV27 and TRBJ1-2; D uncertain. The germline V gene encodes CDR1 MNHEY and CDR2 SMNVEV (reference sequence). V gave up 3 bases and J gave up 13 bases, with 27 bases separating them. CDR3 length: 16 amino acids. The CDR3 nucleotides are TGTGCCAGCAGTTTCGGGTGGGGTAAAAGAGAGCAGCCCGTCACCTTC. This encodes CASSFGWGKREQPVTF.

This clonotype was observed a few times. The genes are TRBV7-9 and TRBJ1-2; 7 positions agree with TRBD1. Germline assignment: CDR1 SEHNR and CDR2 FQNEAQ (reference sequence). Losses at the gene ends were 3 bases for V and 8 bases for J; bases not matched to a gene: 9. The CDR3 is made up of 14 amino acids. The CDR3 nucleotides are TGTGCCAGCAGCTTGTTTGAGGGGGCTAACGGCTACACCTTC. It is translated as CASSLFEGANGYTF.

The chain couples TRBV24-1 to TRBJ2-3; no clear D gene. There are 12 residues in the CDR3. CDR1 KGHDR and CDR2 SFDVKD come from the germline V gene. The ends were cut back, 4 bases at V and 7 bases at J, with 8 bases in the middle. This CDR3 is CATSDRIYTQYF. In DNA, the CDR3 is TGTGCCACCAGTGACAGGATTTATACGCAGTATTTT.

This sequence joins TRBV27 and TRBJ1-4, with D tentatively TRBD1 (5 bases). The germline V gene encodes CDR1 MNHEY and CDR2 SMNVEV (reference sequence). V was pared by 5 bases and J by 8 bases, with 6 bases between. The CDR3 is made up of 11 amino acids. Here the CDR3 reads CASSAGEKLFF. The CDR3 DNA follows: TGTGCCAGCAGTGCAGGGGAAAAACTGTTTTTT.

This clonotype was detected ten times or more. The chain combines TRBV6-2 or TRBV6-3 with TRBJ2-7; no definite D call. Germline lookup yields CDR1 MNHEY and CDR2 SVGEGT. Between the trimmed V and J ends, which lost 5 bases and 3 bases, there was a span of 5 bases. CDR3 length: 11 residues. The CDR3 sequence is CASSVIYEQYF. CDR3 DNA: TGTGCCAGCAGTGTAATCTACGAGCAGTACTTC.

This rearrangement joins TRBV15 to TRBJ2-5; D unresolved. CDR1 and CDR2 (germline): LNHNV, YYDKDF (reference sequence). This CDR3 region has 14 residues. The V end lost 0 bases, the J end lost 2 bases, and 7 bases lay between the germline ends. CDR3 nucleotides: TGTGCCACCAGCAGAGAGTCCCGACAAGAGACCCAGTACTTC. This codes for CATSRESRQETQYF.

This chain connects TRBV24-1 to TRBJ2-2; perhaps D is TRBD1 or TRBD2 (6 bases each). Between the trimmed V and J ends, which lost 2 bases and 3 bases, there was a span of 21 bases. The CDR3 is 19 amino acids. CDR1 and CDR2 (germline): KGHDR, SFDVKD. The CDR3 region has the DNA TGTGCCACCAGTGATTCACGGCGAGGGGGGACGGCACACACCGGGGAGCTGTTTTTT. Its protein is CATSDSRRGGTAHTGELFF.

V and J are TRBV5-1 and TRBJ1-1, with a tentative D call TRBD1 (5 bases). CDR1 is SGHRS and CDR2 is YFSETQ in the germline V gene. The CDR3 covers 13 residues. V was shortened by 4 bases and J by 5 bases, with 12 bases between the two germline ends. CDR3 bases: TGCGCCAGCAGCCCGCACAGGAGAACTGAAGCTTTCTTT. It encodes CASSPHRRTEAFF.

A remark on this clonotype: A much larger clone differs from this one at a single base, so this may be a read error. The chain combines TRBV5-5 with TRBJ2-7, with TRBD2 matching over 7 bases. Germline trimming cut 0 bases from V and 7 bases from J; bases unmatched to any gene: 16. Germline V gene data show CDR1 as SGHKS and CDR2 as YYEKEE (reference sequence). The CDR3 length is 17 residues. Written as DNA, the CDR3 is TGTGCCAGCAGCTTGGCGGCGGGGCGGGGGAGCTACAATGAGCAGTACTTC. Translation: CASSLAAGRGSYNEQYF.

This clonotype was counted a single time. One base away lies a much larger clone, so this may be a sequencing read error. The chain joins TRBV4-2 to TRBJ2-7; D possibly corresponds to TRBD2 (7 bases). Germline V lookup: CDR1 LGHNA, CDR2 YNFKEQ. Trimming left V 1 base short and J 9 bases short, with 22 bases between. The CDR3 runs to 16 residues. In DNA, the CDR3 is TGTGCCAGCAGCCAAGCGCCCAGGGAGGGGGACAATGGGCAGTACTTC. It yields the protein CASSQAPREGDNGQYF.

The CDR3 nucleotides read TGTGCCATCAGTGAGCCGACAGGGCAAGAGACCCAGTACTTC. It codes for CAISEPTGQETQYF. This chain links TRBV10-3 with TRBJ2-5, with 7 bases fitting TRBD1. After removal of 2 bases from V and 2 bases from J, the junction contained 2 bases not matched to a gene. This CDR3 is built from 14 residues. Germline V gene lookup returns CDR1 ENHRY and CDR2 SYGVKD.

The rearrangement links TRBV27 to TRBJ2-5; possibly TRBD2 for D (6 bases). The CDR3 contains 15 residues. CDR1 and CDR2 from the germline V gene are MNHEY and SMNVEV (reference sequence). V lost 8 bases, J lost 4 bases, and 20 bases lay in between. The CDR3 here is CASYGGVPKGETQYF. For the CDR3, the DNA is TGTGCCAGCTACGGAGGGGTGCCGAAGGGAGAGACCCAGTACTTC.

This clonotype was seen a handful of times. The V call is TRBV29-1, the J call TRBJ2-1; D is undetermined. Germline-derived CDR1 and CDR2 are SQVTM and ANQGSEA. The V and J ends lost 7 bases and 6 bases respectively, with 16 bases between them. This CDR3 is 13 amino acids long. CDR3 residues: CSGGPGLGNEQFF. In nucleotides, the CDR3 is TGCAGCGGAGGTCCGGGTCTGGGCAATGAGCAGTTCTTC.

V usage is TRBV12-3 or TRBV12-4 and J usage is TRBJ1-1; D possibly corresponds to TRBD1 (5 bases). The CDR3 spans 14 residues. Trimming left V 5 bases short and J 3 bases short, with 13 bases between. CDR3 amino acids: CASSIGTWDTEAFF. The CDR3 DNA follows: TGTGCCAGCAGTATCGGGACCTGGGACACTGAAGCTTTCTTT.

This clonotype was counted between two and nine times. The rearrangement joins TRBV2 to TRBJ2-7; 8 nucleotides agree with TRBD2. There are 13 residues in the CDR3. Germline V CDR1 and CDR2: SNHLY, FYNNEI. V trimming: 6 bases; J trimming: 6 bases; junction bases outside the gene matches: 7. Here the CDR3 DNA reads TGTGCCAGCAGCGATCAAACTAGCGGCGAGCAGTACTTC. Encoded protein: CASSDQTSGEQYF.

The CDR3 spells CSASYLLAGGPETQYF. The CDR3 nucleotides are TGCAGTGCTAGTTACCTACTAGCGGGGGGGCCGGAGACCCAGTACTTC. The chain combines TRBV20-1 with TRBJ2-5; 13 bases map to TRBD2. The V segment lost 3 bases and the J segment 5 bases; nucleotides outside the gene matches: 9. Germline V lookup: CDR1 DFQATT, CDR2 SNEGSKA (reference sequence). The CDR3 consists of 16 residues.

CDR3 in DNA: TGTGCCAGCAGTGAAGTACGAGCGGGCAGGGAGACCCAGTTCTTC. This codes for CASSEVRAGRETQFF. The chain combines TRBV6-1 with TRBJ2-1; D is possibly TRBD2 (6 bases). CDR1 is MNHNS and CDR2 is SASEGT in the germline V gene. CDR3 length: 15 amino acids. The V end lost 1 base, the J end lost 13 bases, and 20 bases lay between the germline ends.